What follows are 11 T cell receptor beta chains derived from one specimen sequenced in a study of blood T cell repertoires in COVID-19. This table comes from immunoSEQ multiplex PCR, and its TCRdb copy is limited to in-frame clones, with some not included. This sample carries roughly 49,000 clones, 85% to 90% of them seen once, and the ten largest clones take around a quarter. The sequenced material came from peripheral blood. These receptors came from a human donor in a cohort sampled during active COVID-19.

The CDR3 DNA follows: TGTGCCAGCAGTTTATCGATAGGGGCAGGTCAGCCCCAGCATTTT. This sequence encodes CASSLSIGAGQPQHF. V and J are TRBV27 and TRBJ1-5; D possibly corresponds to TRBD1 (5 bases). Per germline, CDR1 MNHEY and CDR2 SMNVEV (reference sequence). The CDR3 has 15 amino acids. V lost 0 bases and J lost 6, with 12 bases in between.

The chain is built from TRBV11-2 and TRBJ1-2, with D hard to call. This CDR3 region has 14 residues. Germline V gene lookup returns CDR1 SGHAT and CDR2 FQNNGV. V was pared by 1 base and J by 8 bases, with 14 bases between. This chain's CDR3 is CASSLVAGFDGYTF. As DNA, the CDR3 is TGTGCCAGCAGCTTAGTAGCCGGGTTTGACGGCTACACCTTC.

The chain recombines TRBV29-1 with TRBJ2-1; 8 positions match TRBD2. V gave up 7 bases and J gave up 11 bases; unmatched junction bases: 13. CDR1 and CDR2 (germline): SQVTM, ANQGSEA. The CDR3 extends over 13 amino acids. The CDR3 nucleotides are TGCAGCGACAGCGGGAGAACCCAATCACAGCAGTTCTTC. Translated: CSDSGRTQSQQFF.

The V call is TRBV6-2 or TRBV6-3, the J call TRBJ1-4; TRBD1 matches at 7 bases. The CDR3 has 15 amino acids. Germline CDR1 MNHEY, CDR2 SVGEGT. V lost 6 bases to trimming and J lost 3 bases; unmatched junction nucleotides: 7. The CDR3 protein is CASSDPGQPNEKLFF. Here the CDR3 DNA reads TGTGCCAGCAGCGATCCGGGACAGCCTAATGAAAAACTGTTTTTT.

The V and J genes are TRBV27 and TRBJ2-3, with D possibly TRBD1 on 5 matching bases. The CDR3 runs 14 residues. The V gene lost 0 bases and the J gene lost 4 bases, with 8 bases spanning the gap. The germline V gene encodes CDR1 MNHEY and CDR2 SMNVEV (reference sequence). CDR3: CASSLSMGPDTQYF. CDR3 nucleotide sequence: TGTGCCAGCAGTTTATCGATGGGGCCAGATACGCAGTATTTT.

The V gene is TRBV5-1, the J gene TRBJ2-2; 7 nucleotides line up with TRBD2. Germline loops: CDR1 SGHRS, CDR2 YFSETQ. The CDR3 totals 15 residues. V shed 2 bases and J 4 bases; nucleotides not matched to a gene: 5. CDR3: CASSFSGEGTGELFF. As DNA, the CDR3 is TGCGCCAGCAGCTTCTCGGGGGAGGGCACCGGGGAGCTGTTTTTT.

J is TRBJ2-1 and V is TRBV21-1; no DNA check was done on the table's D call, TRBD2. TRBV21-1 is described as a pseudogene. This CDR3 is built from 19 residues. CDR3 sequence (DNA): TGTGCCAGCAGCCCGGGGGGGCTAGCGGGAGGGCCATCCCACAATGAGCAGTTCTTC. Amino acids: CASSPGGLAGGPSHNEQFF.

This sequence joins TRBV12-3 or TRBV12-4 and TRBJ2-2; possibly TRBD1 for D (6 bases). The length of the CDR3 is 13 residues. The V gene lost 2 bases and the J gene lost 9 bases, with 10 bases spanning the gap. The CDR3 loop is CASSLQGLRELFF. CDR3 coding DNA: TGTGCCAGCAGTTTACAGGGGTTAAGGGAGCTGTTTTTT.

The chain couples TRBV27 to TRBJ2-7; maybe TRBD1 (5 bases). The CDR3 loop spans 14 amino acids. Trimming removed 7 bases from V and 4 bases from J, with 17 bases in between. The V gene's germline CDR1 is MNHEY and CDR2 SMNVEV (reference sequence). The CDR3 nucleotides are TGTGCCAGCACCCAAACCCCAGGGAATTACGAGCAGTACTTC. This gives the protein CASTQTPGNYEQYF.

The chain carries TRBV6-6 and TRBJ2-1; weak D call: TRBD1 (6 bases). V gave up 6 bases and J gave up 2 bases, with 14 bases separating them. The germline V gene encodes CDR1 MNHNY and CDR2 SVGAGI (reference sequence). This CDR3 has 15 amino acids. The CDR3 bases are TGTGCCAGCAGCAGCCCGGGACAAGCCTACAATGAGCAGTTCTTC. Translated, it gives CASSSPGQAYNEQFF.

J is TRBJ1-1 and V is TRBV29-1; 9 bases fit TRBD1. This CDR3 is built from 14 residues. Germline V CDR1 and CDR2: SQVTM, ANQGSEA. V shed 5 bases and J 5 bases; nucleotides not matched to a gene: 9. The chain's CDR3 is CSVRRTGANTEAFF. DNA for the CDR3: TGCAGCGTTAGGAGGACAGGGGCGAATACTGAAGCTTTCTTT.